Below, 27 T cell receptor beta chains from the same sample are listed, as sequenced in a study of shared clonotypes between healthy human individuals. Clones were sequenced by immunoSEQ multiplex PCR, and TCRdb holds only the in-frame ones, with some missing. The table has 1.6 million or so clones, roughly 96% seen once. Sequenced sample: naive CD4+ T cells sorted from blood. Subset denoted: CD45RA+ positively selected. The source of these receptors is a man younger than 40 in good health.

V and J are TRBV27 and TRBJ1-2, with 12 bases fitting TRBD1. Germline loops: CDR1 MNHEY, CDR2 SMNVEV (reference sequence). The CDR3 covers 16 residues. The trim removed 4 bases at V and 7 bases at J, leaving 10 bases unmatched. CDR3 sequence reads: CASSSGQGARGGGYTF. CDR3 nucleotide sequence: TGTGCCAGCAGTTCGGGACAGGGGGCCCGCGGGGGTGGCTACACCTTC.

V and J are TRBV5-4 and TRBJ2-1; D is possibly TRBD1 (5 bases). CDR3 length: 15 residues. Trimming took 7 bases from V and 1 from J, leaving 15 bases between them. Germline CDR1 is SGHNT and CDR2 is YYREEE (reference sequence). CDR3 in amino acids: CASGHDRYSYNEQFF. The CDR3 nucleotides are TGTGCCAGCGGACACGACAGATATTCCTACAATGAGCAGTTCTTC. Filled out from reference TRBV5-4 and TRBJ2-1, the complete variable domain reads ETGVTQSPTHLIKTRGQQVTLRCSSQSGHNTVSWYQQALGQGPQFIFQYYREEENGRGNFPPRFSGLQFPNYSSELNVNALELDDSALYLCASGHDRYSYNEQFFGPGTRLTVL.

This chain links TRBV29-1 with TRBJ2-1; 15 nucleotides match TRBD2. This CDR3 has 13 residues. Trimming removed 7 bases from V and 6 bases from J; junction bases left unmatched: 1. Per the germline V gene, CDR1 is SQVTM and CDR2 is ANQGSEA. The CDR3: CSGTSGRGNEQFF. The CDR3 region has the DNA TGCAGCGGGACTAGCGGGAGGGGCAATGAGCAGTTCTTC.

The J gene is TRBJ1-4, the V gene TRBV5-5, with D perhaps matching TRBD1 (6 bases). Germline V gives CDR1 SGHKS, CDR2 YYEKEE (reference sequence). V dropped 0 bases and J dropped 6 bases, with 15 bases sitting between them. The CDR3 is 16 amino acids. The CDR3 region is CASSLGARDKDEKLFF. The CDR3, as DNA: TGTGCCAGCAGCTTGGGTGCCCGGGACAAGGATGAAAAACTGTTTTTT.

The chain's CDR3 is CASSFDWEYNEQFF. For the CDR3, the DNA is TGCGCCAGCAGCTTCGACTGGGAGTACAATGAGCAGTTCTTC. V and J are TRBV5-1 and TRBJ2-1; weak D call: TRBD2 (5 bases). This CDR3 contains 14 residues. Deletions cut 2 bases from V and 4 bases from J, with 10 bases between. CDR1 is SGHRS, CDR2 YFSETQ, per germline.

The V and J genes are TRBV5-6 and TRBJ1-5; D gene ambiguous. V lost 2 bases and J lost 1, with 7 bases in between. CDR3 length equals 14 residues. CDR1 is SGHDT and CDR2 is YYEEEE in the germline V gene. DNA of the CDR3: TGTGCCAGCAGCTTAAGAGGGAGCAATCAGCCCCAGCATTTT. Amino acid sequence: CASSLRGSNQPQHF. The full variable domain, with the rest looked up from reference TRBV5-6 and TRBJ1-5, is DAGVTQSPTHLIKTRGQQVTLRCSPKSGHDTVSWYQQALGQGPQFIFQYYEEEERQRGNFPDRFSGHQFPNYSSELNVNALLLGDSALYLCASSLRGSNQPQHFGDGTRLSIL.

The chain links TRBV18 to TRBJ2-5; D is perhaps TRBD1 or TRBD2 (6 bases each). Germline loops: CDR1 KGHSH, CDR2 LQKENI. The CDR3 is 16 residues long. The V and J ends lost 2 bases and 1 base respectively, with 14 bases between them. In nucleotides, the CDR3 is TGTGCCAGCTCACCAGTTTTAGGAGGGGGCCAAGAGACCCAGTACTTC. Protein: CASSPVLGGGQETQYF.

The gene calls are TRBV6-6 and TRBJ2-7; 7 nucleotides match TRBD2. CDR3 size: 13 residues. V lost 7 bases, J lost 3 bases, and 6 bases stayed unmatched. CDR1 is MNHNY, CDR2 SVGAGI, per germline (reference sequence). The CDR3 DNA reads TGTGCCAGCAACCACGGGACTAACTACGAGCAGTACTTC. It codes for CASNHGTNYEQYF.

Here the CDR3 reads CASSLPGGVNTEAFF. CDR3 bases: TGTGCCAGCAGCCTTCCCGGGGGGGTAAACACTGAAGCTTTCTTT. The chain joins TRBV7-2 to TRBJ1-1, with D possibly being TRBD1 (5 bases). The CDR3 is 15 amino acids. The germline CDR1 and CDR2 sequences are SGHTA and FQGNSA. V lost 5 bases and J 2 bases, leaving 15 bases between the germline ends.

The CDR3 region has the DNA TGTGCCAGCAGCGTAGCTAGCGGGAGAGGCCAAGAGACCCAGTACTTC. Amino acids: CASSVASGRGQETQYF. J is TRBJ2-5 and V is TRBV9, with TRBD2 identical over 10 bases. Germline V gives CDR1 SGDLS, CDR2 YYNGEE. The CDR3 consists of 16 residues. Losses at the gene ends were 0 bases for V and 1 base for J; bases not matched to a gene: 3.

The genes are TRBV5-6 and TRBJ2-1; 8 positions match TRBD2. The V gene end was trimmed by 7 bases and the J gene end by 10 bases; junction bases not matched to a gene: 19. There are 16 residues in the CDR3. Germline assignment: CDR1 SGHDT and CDR2 YYEEEE. CDR3 DNA sequence: TGTGCCAGCCTTACAAGCTCGGGACTAGATTTCCGGGAGCAGTTCTTC. Amino acid sequence: CASLTSSGLDFREQFF.

The V call is TRBV11-2, the J call TRBJ2-2, with 7 bases lining up with TRBD2. CDR1 and CDR2 from the germline V gene are SGHAT and FQNNGV. V shed 6 bases, J shed 6 bases, and the junction held 13 bases outside the gene matches. The CDR3 has 16 amino acids. In DNA, the CDR3 is TGTGCCAGCAGTCTCTTGGCGGGAGAATTTTCCGGGGAGCTGTTTTTT. Protein: CASSLLAGEFSGELFF.

The chain recombines TRBV7-9 with TRBJ2-1; D remains unclear. The CDR3 is made up of 16 amino acids. With 1 base removed from V and 0 bases from J, the gap between germline ends came to 10 bases. Per the germline V gene, CDR1 is SEHNR and CDR2 is FQNEAQ (reference sequence). The CDR3 nucleotides are TGTGCCAGCAGCTTAGTCGCCCTCCTCTCCTACAATGAGCAGTTCTTC. Protein product: CASSLVALLSYNEQFF.

This clone was observed once. The CDR3 sequence: CASSYSPGVLEQYF. For the CDR3, the DNA is TGTGCCAGCAGTTACTCACCGGGGGTGCTCGAGCAGTACTTC. The V gene is TRBV6-6, the J gene TRBJ2-7; D is possibly TRBD2 (6 bases). Trimming removed 0 bases at V and 6 bases at J, with 12 bases between. Germline V lookup: CDR1 MNHNY, CDR2 SVGAGI (reference sequence). The CDR3 loop spans 14 amino acids.

The chain employs TRBV2 and TRBJ2-5; possible D gene TRBD2, 6 bases. Germline CDR1 reads SNHLY; CDR2 reads FYNNEI. This CDR3 has 14 amino acids. V was trimmed by 5 bases and J by 5 bases, leaving 15 bases between them. CDR3: CASSRLVWKETQYF. The DNA for the CDR3 is TGTGCCAGCAGTAGACTAGTGTGGAAGGAGACCCAGTACTTC.

V usage is TRBV7-9 and J usage is TRBJ2-5; D is unresolved. CDR3 length equals 16 residues. The ends were cut back, 1 base at V and 1 base at J, with 13 bases in the middle. Germline values: CDR1 SEHNR, CDR2 FQNEAQ (reference sequence). CDR3 nucleotide sequence: TGTGCCAGCAGCTTAGTCTCTGGCGGAAGCCAAGAGACCCAGTACTTC. Its protein product is CASSLVSGGSQETQYF.

The chain recombines TRBV10-3 with TRBJ2-7; tentatively, D is TRBD1 or TRBD2 (6 bases each). The germline V gene has CDR1 ENHRY and CDR2 SYGVKD. This CDR3 comprises 15 residues. V was clipped by 0 bases and J by 2 bases, with 11 bases between them. The CDR3 region has the DNA TGTGCCATCAGTGAGTCGACGGGGGCCCCCTACGAGCAGTACTTC. It codes for CAISESTGAPYEQYF.

The chain links TRBV7-8 to TRBJ2-1; D ambiguous. Germline CDR1 SGHVS, CDR2 FQNEAQ. The CDR3 extends over 10 amino acids. V was pared by 2 bases and J by 8 bases, with 1 base between. CDR3 protein: CASSLYEQFF. The CDR3 DNA is TGTGCCAGCAGCTTATATGAGCAGTTCTTC.

The chain has TRBV5-6 and TRBJ2-7; 11 positions match TRBD1. The CDR3 consists of 16 residues. The V and J ends lost 0 bases and 0 bases, in that order; junction bases with no gene match: 2. Germline V gene data show CDR1 as SGHDT and CDR2 as YYEEEE. The CDR3 region has the DNA TGTGCCAGCAGCTTGGAAGGGACAGGGGGCTCCTACGAGCAGTACTTC. Its translation is CASSLEGTGGSYEQYF.

The V call is TRBV5-1, the J call TRBJ2-5, with 8 bases that match TRBD1. CDR1 SGHRS and CDR2 YFSETQ come from the germline V gene. After removal of 2 bases from V and 0 bases from J, the junction contained 9 bases not matched to a gene. This CDR3 contains 17 residues. CDR3 region: CASSFSGGGSYQETQYF. The CDR3 DNA follows: TGCGCCAGCAGCTTCTCAGGGGGCGGATCGTACCAAGAGACCCAGTACTTC. The variable domain in full, completed from reference TRBV5-1 and TRBJ2-5, reads KAGVTQTPRYLIKTRGQQVTLSCSPISGHRSVSWYQQTPGQGLQFLFEYFSETQRNKGNFPGRFSGRQFSNSRSEMNVSTLELGDSALYLCASSFSGGGSYQETQYFGPGTRLLVL.

The rearrangement links TRBV19 to TRBJ2-7, with D possibly being TRBD2 (5 bases). The CDR3 length is 15 residues. V was pared by 3 bases and J by 4 bases, with 16 bases between. CDR1 is LNHDA and CDR2 is SQIVND in the germline V gene (reference sequence). CDR3 DNA: TGTGCCAGTAGTATGATCTTCGGGATCTCTTACGAGCAGTACTTC. Its translation is CASSMIFGISYEQYF.

The J gene is TRBJ1-2, the V gene TRBV5-4; 7 bases map to TRBD1. V lost 0 bases, J lost 6 bases, and 8 bases stayed unmatched. Germline loops: CDR1 SGHNT, CDR2 YYREEE (reference sequence). This CDR3 region has 15 residues. CDR3 bases: TGTGCCAGCAGCTTGGGGGGACAGATTAAGGATGGCTACACCTTC. Protein: CASSLGGQIKDGYTF.

This chain uses TRBV28 with TRBJ2-5; D perhaps matches TRBD2 (5 bases). Germline V gene data show CDR1 as MDHEN and CDR2 as SYDVKM. This CDR3 is 16 amino acids long. V was cut by 1 base and J by 3 bases, with 15 bases left in between. The CDR3 sequence: CASSLYVPWGEETQYF. DNA of the CDR3: TGTGCCAGCAGTTTATACGTACCCTGGGGAGAAGAGACCCAGTACTTC.

The chain joins TRBV5-6 to TRBJ2-1; 7 bases are a match to TRBD1. V shed 3 bases, J shed 2 bases, and the junction held 2 bases outside the gene matches. The CDR3 is 14 residues long. Germline assignment: CDR1 SGHDT and CDR2 YYEEEE. CDR3 DNA: TGTGCCAGCAGCTATGACAGGGCCTACAATGAGCAGTTCTTC. Residues: CASSYDRAYNEQFF.

This clone was picked up one time. The chain combines TRBV2 with TRBJ2-5, with TRBD1 matching over 9 bases. The CDR3 sequence is 15 residues long. Trimming cost V 5 bases and J 5 bases; bases outside gene matches: 9. Germline values: CDR1 SNHLY, CDR2 FYNNEI. CDR3 residues: CASSSDRGKTETQYF. The CDR3 DNA reads as TGTGCCAGCAGTTCTGACAGGGGGAAAACGGAGACCCAGTACTTC.

The chain combines TRBV28 with TRBJ2-7; no clear D gene. Germline V lookup: CDR1 MDHEN, CDR2 SYDVKM. V lost 3 bases and J lost 5, with 11 bases in between. The CDR3 loop spans 13 amino acids. The CDR3 is CASSFPVVHEQYF. The CDR3 DNA follows: TGTGCCAGCAGTTTTCCCGTGGTCCACGAGCAGTACTTC. Full variable domain (remainder filled in from reference TRBV28 and TRBJ2-7): DVKVTQSSRYLVKRTGEKVFLECVQDMDHENMFWYRQDPGLGLRLIYFSYDVKMKEKGDIPEGYSVSREKKERFSLILESASTNQTSMYLCASSFPVVHEQYFGPGTRLTVT.

The V gene is TRBV14, the J gene TRBJ2-3; 11 bases match TRBD2. The CDR3 runs to 17 residues. After removal of 4 bases from V and 4 bases from J, the junction contained 10 bases not matched to a gene. Germline V CDR1 and CDR2: SGHDN, FVKESK. The CDR3 DNA follows: TGTGCCAGCAGCCGGGCTAGCGGGAGGCTAGCGGCAGATACGCAGTATTTT. Translating gives CASSRASGRLAADTQYF.